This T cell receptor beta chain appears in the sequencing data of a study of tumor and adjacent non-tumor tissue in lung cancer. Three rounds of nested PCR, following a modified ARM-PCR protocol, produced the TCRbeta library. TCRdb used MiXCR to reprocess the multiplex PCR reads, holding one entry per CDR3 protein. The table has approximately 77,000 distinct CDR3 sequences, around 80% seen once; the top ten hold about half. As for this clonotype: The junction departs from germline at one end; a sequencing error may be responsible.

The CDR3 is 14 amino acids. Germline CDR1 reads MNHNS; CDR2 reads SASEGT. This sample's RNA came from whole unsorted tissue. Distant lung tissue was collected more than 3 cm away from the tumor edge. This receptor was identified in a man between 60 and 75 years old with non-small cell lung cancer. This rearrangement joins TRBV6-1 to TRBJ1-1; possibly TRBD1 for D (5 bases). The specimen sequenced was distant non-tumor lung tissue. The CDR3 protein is CASTEHRCDTEAFF. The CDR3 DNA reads TGTGCCAGCACTGAACACAGGTGCGACACTGAAGCTTTCTTT.